This TCR beta chain was recovered during a study of cytomegalovirus exposure and HLA in healthy donors (TCRdb year 2017). For the study in its entirety: A later analysis indicated that the 90 to 150 validation repertoires were generated on the platform also employed for the 666 repertoires of the first cohort. Along with the approximately 650-subject first cohort, a separate validation cohort of approximately 110 different subjects was used. The study combined high-throughput TCR immunosequencing, statistical association of individual TCRs with disease status, and machine learning to predict cytomegalovirus infection status. The aim of the study was to test whether cataloging public T cell receptors could identify signatures of past pathogen exposure.

About this clone itself: No antigen is known for it. The sample holds no much larger clone one base away, and base qualities are not on file.

The donors were included in the validation cohort of 130 or so subjects, a group kept apart from the 666-subject first cohort. The method behind the library was the immunoSEQ multiplex PCR assay. The original pipeline was this. A statistical classification framework was built to diagnose cytomegalovirus status from the catalog of TCR beta chain sequences. Held by TCRdb, this immuneACCESS table contains in-frame sequences only and omits some clones. Under half of the omission traces to an unresolved V gene where checked; the cause of the rest is unknown. V and J calls plus clone size are reproduced from that table; the DNA served to infer D and trimming. The sample yields about 130,000 clones; 88% were counted once. Of the sample, 1.4% to 1.5% falls within the top ten clones. The CDR3 sequence holds 13 residues, the cysteine and phenylalanine included. The sequence is cut down to CDR3 DNA, 39 bases in frame from base 1. The V end loses 5 bases and the J end loses 5 bases, and a stretch of 12 bases separates them. Looking up the germline V gene (reference sequence) yields CDR1 LNHDA and CDR2 SQIVND.

Broad study findings and their caveats: The classifier was reported to diagnose cytomegalovirus status with high specificity and sensitivity in both the original and validation cohorts. A total of 150 or so TCR beta chains were listed by the study as associated with cytomegalovirus. Subsequent analysis determined that TCRs grouped into clusters in the first cohort also showed a tendency toward co-occurrence across the roughly 110 validation repertoires, and approximately 93% of cluster scores exceeded 0. The validation cohort had no HLA typing available for a later analysis, so co-occurrence within that cohort was assessed over all 130 or so repertoires. Most TCR sequences were seen in very few donors, while some public TCRs were found in many individuals. According to the authors, the approach could potentially be generalized to other disease states and immunological phenotypes. In vitro tests confirmed that three of the cytomegalovirus-associated TCR beta chains recognize cytomegalovirus antigens.

This clonotype was sampled from a man younger than 40 in good health and CMV-seronegative. The material sequenced was PBMCs. The V gene is TRBV19 and the J gene is TRBJ2-5; matching of 5 bases hints at TRBD1 as the D gene. The nucleotide sequence is TGTGCCAGTAGTGATACAGGAACGGAGACCCAGTACTTC. The encoded protein is CASSDTGTETQYF.